This passage covers 27 T cell receptor beta chains from one sample sequenced in a study of cytomegalovirus exposure and HLA in healthy donors. This PCR relied on a set of 60 Vbeta primers and 13 Jbeta primers. Profiled with immunoSEQ multiplex PCR; TCRdb holds only in-frame clones, not every one. Of some 130,000 clones in the sample, approximately 68% were seen once. The sequenced sample was PBMCs. The receptors derive from a man aged 25-45 years in good health and CMV-seropositive.

The V and J genes are TRBV7-9 and TRBJ2-1; 10 nucleotides align to TRBD1. The germline gives CDR1 SEHNR, CDR2 FQNEAQ (reference sequence). The V and J ends lost 5 bases and 3 bases, in that order; junction bases with no gene match: 7. The CDR3 sequence is 16 residues long. CDR3 in amino acids: CASSVGQGVNYNEQFF. CDR3 DNA sequence: TGTGCCAGCAGCGTAGGACAGGGGGTAAACTACAATGAGCAGTTCTTC.

V is TRBV27 and J is TRBJ1-2; D might be TRBD1 (5 bases). CDR3 length: 15 residues. The V end lost 0 bases, the J end lost 4 bases, and 12 bases lay between the germline ends. The germline CDR1 and CDR2 sequences are MNHEY and SMNVEV (reference sequence). CDR3 protein: CASSLSGRVIYGYTF. The DNA for the CDR3 is TGTGCCAGCAGTTTATCGGGCAGGGTAATCTATGGCTACACCTTC.

In its sample, this clone was seen a few times. The rearrangement joins TRBV12-5 to TRBJ2-5; 9 bases line up with TRBD2. Trimming at V came to 1 base and at J to 2 bases, leaving 8 bases not matched to a gene. This CDR3 spans 17 amino acids. Looked up from germline, CDR1 is LGHNT and CDR2 is FRNRAP. The CDR3 loop is CASGLGLAGNAQETQYF. The DNA for the CDR3 is TGTGCTAGTGGTTTGGGGCTAGCGGGAAATGCACAAGAGACCCAGTACTTC.

The count of this clone is one. The chain joins TRBV11-2 to TRBJ2-5, with a possible D match to TRBD2 (6 bases). V was clipped by 0 bases and J by 0 bases, with 11 bases between them. The CDR3 spans 16 residues. Per the germline V gene, CDR1 is SGHAT and CDR2 is FQNNGV. The chain's CDR3 is CASSLDGGRYQETQYF. The CDR3 coding sequence is TGTGCCAGCAGCTTAGACGGAGGGAGGTACCAAGAGACCCAGTACTTC.

There are a few counts of this clone. J is TRBJ1-1 and V is TRBV7-6; a possible D gene is TRBD1 (5 bases). Trimming shortened V by 5 bases and J by 4 bases, and 20 bases separated the two germline ends. The germline gives CDR1 SGHVS, CDR2 FNYEAQ. The CDR3 is 16 residues long. In DNA form, the CDR3 reads TGTGCCAGCAGCGCCTACAGGATTGGGTTGGGCACTGAAGCTTTCTTT. Protein sequence: CASSAYRIGLGTEAFF.

The rearrangement links TRBV28 to TRBJ2-7, with 9 bases identical to TRBD2. The germline V gene encodes CDR1 MDHEN and CDR2 SYDVKM. This CDR3 has 14 residues. V trimming: 10 bases; J trimming: 3 bases; junction bases outside the gene matches: 10. The CDR3 reads CATIGVAGVYEQYF. Here the CDR3 DNA reads TGTGCCACTATAGGGGTAGCGGGAGTCTACGAGCAGTACTTC.

This rearrangement joins TRBV6-1 to TRBJ2-3; a possible D gene is TRBD2 (5 bases). V shed 9 bases and J shed 0 bases, with 10 bases lying between them. Germline CDR1 and CDR2: MNHNS and SASEGT. This CDR3 contains 13 residues. This CDR3 reads CARVTRSTDTQYF. CDR3 in DNA: TGTGCCAGAGTTACTAGGAGCACAGATACGCAGTATTTT.

The chain links TRBV7-8 to TRBJ1-1, with D possibly matching TRBD1 (6 bases). V dropped 5 bases and J dropped 0 bases, with 16 bases sitting between them. Germline-derived CDR1 and CDR2 are SGHVS and FQNEAQ. The CDR3 is 16 residues long. CDR3 loop: CASSRPGAGLNTEAFF. For the CDR3, the DNA is TGTGCCAGCAGCCGACCAGGGGCTGGACTGAACACTGAAGCTTTCTTT.

This sequence joins TRBV2 and TRBJ2-7; D is perhaps TRBD1 (6 bases). CDR1 is SNHLY and CDR2 is FYNNEI in the germline V gene. V shed 7 bases and J shed 2 bases, with 15 bases lying between them. The CDR3 has 14 amino acids. As DNA, the CDR3 is TGTGCCAGCATGCCCGACAGGTATCCCTACGAGCAGTACTTC. It is translated as CASMPDRYPYEQYF.

The chain is built from TRBV10-3 and TRBJ1-5; 7 nucleotides agree with TRBD1. J lost 5 bases, V lost 0 bases, and 4 bases had no gene match. The CDR3 has 15 amino acids. Germline V gives CDR1 ENHRY, CDR2 SYGVKD. The CDR3: CAISESTGRDQPQHF. CDR3 DNA sequence: TGTGCCATCAGTGAGTCGACAGGGAGAGATCAGCCCCAGCATTTT.

V usage is TRBV27 and J usage is TRBJ2-4, with 7 bases that match TRBD1. The CDR3 spans 16 residues. Germline-derived CDR1 and CDR2 are MNHEY and SMNVEV (reference sequence). V was pared by 5 bases and J by 0 bases, with 7 bases of the junction left unmatched. CDR3 residues: CASSQGTALAKNIQYF. The CDR3 DNA reads as TGTGCCAGCAGTCAAGGGACAGCTCTAGCCAAAAACATTCAGTACTTC.

The genes are TRBV5-4 and TRBJ2-1; 9 positions agree with TRBD2. The CDR3 covers 16 residues. With 1 base clipped from V and 9 bases from J, the junction kept 11 bases outside the gene matches. CDR1 SGHNT and CDR2 YYREEE come from the germline V gene (reference sequence). CDR3: CASSLIGGGRAFEQFF. The CDR3 coding sequence is TGTGCCAGCAGCTTGATTGGCGGCGGGAGGGCCTTTGAGCAGTTCTTC.

The J gene is TRBJ2-7, the V gene TRBV5-1; TRBD1 matches at 8 bases. The CDR3 runs 14 residues. The V and J ends lost 0 bases and 6 bases, in that order; junction bases with no gene match: 5. Germline lookup yields CDR1 SGHRS and CDR2 YFSETQ. The CDR3 sequence: CASSLGDRLSEQYF. The CDR3 bases are TGCGCCAGCAGCTTGGGGGACAGGCTCTCCGAGCAGTACTTC.

The chain uses TRBV12-2 and TRBJ1-1; TRBD1 is the table's D call and was not checked against the DNA. TRBV12-2 constitutes a pseudogene. CDR3 size: 14 residues. The CDR3, as DNA: TGTGCAAGTCGCTTCTCACAGGCTAACACTGAAGCTTTCTTT. Translated: CASRFSQANTEAFF.

The chain couples TRBV7-6 to TRBJ2-2; D uncertain. The V gene's germline CDR1 is SGHVS and CDR2 FNYEAQ. The CDR3 extends over 15 amino acids. Trimming took 5 bases from V and 1 from J, leaving 11 bases between them. The DNA for the CDR3 is TGTGCCAGCAGCCCCGTGAGGAAGAACACCGGGGAGCTGTTTTTT. Translation gives CASSPVRKNTGELFF.

DNA of the CDR3: TGTGCCAGCAGTTCGACAGGGAGTTCAGATACGCAGTATTTT. It specifies CASSSTGSSDTQYF. This sequence joins TRBV27 and TRBJ2-3; 7 bases agree with TRBD1. There are 14 residues in the CDR3. Per the germline V gene, CDR1 is MNHEY and CDR2 is SMNVEV (reference sequence). Trimming at V came to 4 bases and at J to 4 bases, leaving 5 bases not matched to a gene.

This chain joins TRBV28 and TRBJ2-7; 13 bases are shared with TRBD2. This CDR3 has 16 amino acids. Germline V gene sequence: CDR1 MDHEN, CDR2 SYDVKM. The trim removed 5 bases at V and 2 bases at J, leaving 6 bases unmatched. CDR3 sequence (DNA): TGTGCCAGCAGTCCGGGGGGGACTAGCGGGGCCTACGAGCAGTACTTC. Its protein product is CASSPGGTSGAYEQYF.

This rearrangement joins TRBV4-3 to TRBJ2-5, with 7 bases fitting TRBD1. CDR1 is LGHNA, CDR2 YSLEER, per germline. This CDR3 is built from 16 residues. Trimming removed 4 bases from V and 1 base from J; junction bases left unmatched: 9. The CDR3 is CASSLRTGLRQETQYF. For the CDR3, the DNA is TGCGCCAGCAGCCTGCGGACAGGACTCCGCCAAGAGACCCAGTACTTC.

The table lists this clone with a few counts. This sequence joins TRBV15 and TRBJ1-1; a weak D match, TRBD1 (5 bases). There are 15 residues in the CDR3. The V end was cut by 3 bases, the J end by 4 bases, with 15 bases between. Germline V lookup: CDR1 LNHNV, CDR2 YYDKDF (reference sequence). CDR3 DNA: TGTGCCACCAGCAGGGGGGTTGGGGGAGGCACTGAAGCTTTCTTT. Amino acids: CATSRGVGGGTEAFF. Full variable domain (missing parts from reference TRBV15 and TRBJ1-1): DAMVIQNPRYQVTQFGKPVTLSCSQTLNHNVMYWYQQKSSQAPKLLFHYYDKDFNNEADTPDNFQSRRPNTSFCFLDIRSPGLGDTAMYLCATSRGVGGGTEAFFGQGTRLTVV.

The chain uses TRBV25-1 and TRBJ1-1; possibly TRBD1 for D (5 bases). CDR1 is MGHDK, CDR2 SYGVNS, per germline. V was cut by 3 bases and J by 1 base, with 12 bases left in between. This CDR3 contains 15 residues. CDR3 sequence reads: CASSEDRQGNTEAFF. Here the CDR3 DNA reads TGTGCCAGCAGTGAGGACCGGCAGGGGAACACTGAAGCTTTCTTT.

This clone showed up just once. This sequence joins TRBV6-5 and TRBJ1-2, with unresolved D. The CDR3 totals 14 residues. V lost 2 bases to trimming and J lost 5 bases, with 12 bases between them. Germline V gene sequence: CDR1 MNHEY, CDR2 SVGAGI. The CDR3: CASSYLNNLYGYTF. The CDR3 DNA follows: TGTGCCAGCAGTTACCTGAATAACCTATATGGCTACACCTTC.

This chain uses TRBV11-2 with TRBJ2-7, with TRBD2 matching 12 bases. The length of the CDR3 is 19 residues. V lost 2 bases to trimming and J lost 3 bases; unmatched junction nucleotides: 14. Per the germline V gene, CDR1 is SGHAT and CDR2 is FQNNGV. The CDR3 DNA reads TGTGCCAGCAGCTTAATCACTAGCGGGAGGTTCTTCCCCCTCTACGAGCAGTACTTC. Translating it yields CASSLITSGRFFPLYEQYF.

The V call is TRBV4-2, the J call TRBJ2-7; D gene unclear. V was shortened by 1 base and J by 0 bases, with 4 bases between the two germline ends. CDR1 and CDR2 from the germline V gene are LGHNA and YNFKEQ. This CDR3 has 13 amino acids. CDR3 DNA sequence: TGTGCCAGCAGCCAAGGGAGCTCCTACGAGCAGTACTTC. Protein sequence: CASSQGSSYEQYF.

This chain joins TRBV5-1 and TRBJ2-1, with TRBD1 as a possible D gene (6 bases). CDR3 length equals 15 residues. V lost 2 bases to trimming and J lost 5 bases, with 14 bases between them. Germline CDR1 reads SGHRS; CDR2 reads YFSETQ. CDR3 in amino acids: CASSLTGLLDNEQFF. The CDR3 nucleotides read TGCGCCAGCAGCTTAACAGGGCTTCTGGACAATGAGCAGTTCTTC.

This clone was counted a few times. The chain has TRBV20-1 and TRBJ2-5; D is uncertain. The CDR3 length is 11 residues. With 7 bases removed from V and 2 bases from J, the gap between germline ends came to 8 bases. The germline V gene has CDR1 DFQATT and CDR2 SNEGSKA (reference sequence). The CDR3 spells CSVSRQETQYF. In DNA, the CDR3 is TGCAGTGTTTCCAGACAAGAGACCCAGTACTTC.

This clone has just a few counts. Written as DNA, the CDR3 is TGTGCCAGCAGTTCCCAGGGGATAACTAATGAAAAACTGTTTTTT. It yields the protein CASSSQGITNEKLFF. The V call is TRBV6-5, the J call TRBJ1-4, with D perhaps matching TRBD1 (6 bases). The V gene lost 4 bases and the J gene lost 1 base, with 10 bases spanning the gap. CDR3 length equals 15 residues. CDR1 is MNHEY and CDR2 is SVGAGI in the germline V gene.

The V call is TRBV4-2, the J call TRBJ2-2; TRBD2 aligns across 8 bases. Trimming cost V 1 base and J 6 bases; bases outside gene matches: 10. This CDR3 has 17 residues. Germline CDR1 is LGHNA and CDR2 is YNFKEQ. CDR3 region: CASSQVRAGGVPGELFF. CDR3 sequence (DNA): TGTGCCAGCAGCCAAGTCCGGGCGGGGGGTGTTCCCGGGGAGCTGTTTTTT.